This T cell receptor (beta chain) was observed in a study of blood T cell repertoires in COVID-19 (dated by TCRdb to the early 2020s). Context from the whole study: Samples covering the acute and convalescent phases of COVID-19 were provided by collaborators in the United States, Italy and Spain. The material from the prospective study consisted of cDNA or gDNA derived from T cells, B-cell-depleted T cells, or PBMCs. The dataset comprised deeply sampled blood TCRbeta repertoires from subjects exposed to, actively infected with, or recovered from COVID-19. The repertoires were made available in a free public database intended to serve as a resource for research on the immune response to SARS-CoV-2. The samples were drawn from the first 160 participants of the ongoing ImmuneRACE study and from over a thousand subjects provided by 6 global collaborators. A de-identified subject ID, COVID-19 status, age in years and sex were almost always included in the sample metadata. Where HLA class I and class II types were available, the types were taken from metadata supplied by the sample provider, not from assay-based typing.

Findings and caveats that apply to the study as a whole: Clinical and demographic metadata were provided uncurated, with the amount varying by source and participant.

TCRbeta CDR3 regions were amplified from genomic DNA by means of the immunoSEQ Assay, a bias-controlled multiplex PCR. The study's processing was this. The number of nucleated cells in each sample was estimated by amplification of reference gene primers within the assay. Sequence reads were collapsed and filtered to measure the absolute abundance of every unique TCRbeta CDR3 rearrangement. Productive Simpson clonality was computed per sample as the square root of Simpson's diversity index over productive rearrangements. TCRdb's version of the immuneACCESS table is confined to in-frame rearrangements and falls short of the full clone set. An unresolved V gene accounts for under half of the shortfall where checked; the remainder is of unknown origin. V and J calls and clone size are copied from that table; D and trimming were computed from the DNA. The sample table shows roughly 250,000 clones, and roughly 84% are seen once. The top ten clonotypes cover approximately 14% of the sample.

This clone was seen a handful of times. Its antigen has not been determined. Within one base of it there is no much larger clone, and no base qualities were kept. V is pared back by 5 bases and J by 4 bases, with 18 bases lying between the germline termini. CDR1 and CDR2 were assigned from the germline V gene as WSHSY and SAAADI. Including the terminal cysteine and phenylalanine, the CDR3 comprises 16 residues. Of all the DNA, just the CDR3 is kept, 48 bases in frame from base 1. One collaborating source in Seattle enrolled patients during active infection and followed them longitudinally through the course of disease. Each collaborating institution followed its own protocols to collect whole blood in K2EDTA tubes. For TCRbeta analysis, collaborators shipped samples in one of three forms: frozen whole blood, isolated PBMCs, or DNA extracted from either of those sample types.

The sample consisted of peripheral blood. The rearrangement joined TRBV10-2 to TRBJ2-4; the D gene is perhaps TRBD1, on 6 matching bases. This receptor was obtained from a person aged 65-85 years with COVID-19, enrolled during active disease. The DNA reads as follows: TGCGCCAGCAGTTTATACAGGGTCTGGGGAAAAAACATTCAGTACTTC. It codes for CASSLYRVWGKNIQYF.